The 10 T cell receptor beta chains reported below all come from one sample, sequenced in a study of shared clonotypes between healthy human individuals. The assay was immunoSEQ multiplex PCR, and TCRdb's table has in-frame clones only and misses some. Here the sample spans about 320,000 clones, roughly 84% being singletons. The source material was memory CD8+ T cells sorted from blood. Noted subset: CD45RO+ cells pooled with CCR7-negative TemRA cells. Receptors were obtained from a man aged 18 to 30 in good health.

The genes are TRBV11-2 and TRBJ2-7; 9 nucleotides match TRBD2. CDR3 length: 16 residues. After removal of 5 bases from V and 3 bases from J, the junction contained 11 bases not matched to a gene. The germline CDR1 and CDR2 sequences are SGHAT and FQNNGV. CDR3 region: CASSHRMEREVYEQYF. The CDR3 DNA sequence: TGTGCCAGCAGCCATCGAATGGAGCGGGAGGTCTACGAGCAGTACTTC.

The rearrangement links TRBV13 to TRBJ2-7; TRBD2 agrees at 8 bases. Per the germline V gene, CDR1 is PRHDT and CDR2 is FYEKMQ (reference sequence). This CDR3 contains 15 residues. Germline trimming cut 5 bases from V and 2 bases from J; bases unmatched to any gene: 8. The CDR3 reads CASSPSGSPAYEQYF. The CDR3 DNA sequence: TGTGCCAGCAGCCCAAGCGGGAGCCCTGCCTACGAGCAGTACTTC.

The chain links TRBV27 to TRBJ1-4; D might be TRBD1 (5 bases). Trimming removed 2 bases at V and 5 bases at J, with 12 bases between. Germline V gene data show CDR1 as MNHEY and CDR2 as SMNVEV (reference sequence). This CDR3 contains 15 residues. The CDR3: CASSLVRDENEKLFF. CDR3 nucleotides: TGTGCCAGCAGTTTAGTCAGGGACGAGAATGAAAAACTGTTTTTT.

J is TRBJ2-7 and V is TRBV6-7, with no clear D. TRBV6-7 is filed as an ORF, its function uncertain. The CDR3 is 13 amino acids. Trimming pared 6 bases from V and 2 bases from J, leaving 11 bases between. DNA of the CDR3: TGTGCCAGCAGAAAGACCGTTACCTACGAGCAGTACTTC. As protein: CASRKTVTYEQYF.

Here the CDR3 DNA reads TGTGCCAGCAGTAAGGAGCCGAACACTGAAGCTTTCTTT. As protein: CASSKEPNTEAFF. The chain combines TRBV28 with TRBJ1-1; no clear D gene. Trimming took off 5 bases at V and 1 base at J, with 8 bases between the two ends. The CDR3 has 13 amino acids. Per germline, CDR1 MDHEN and CDR2 SYDVKM.

The chain is built from TRBV13 and TRBJ1-4, with no clear D. This CDR3 contains 15 residues. The V and J ends lost 5 bases and 4 bases respectively, with 14 bases between them. CDR1 PRHDT and CDR2 FYEKMQ come from the germline V gene (reference sequence). The CDR3 nucleotides read TGTGCCAGCAGCCCAGCCGGTGAGGGTAATGAAAAACTGTTTTTT. Its translation: CASSPAGEGNEKLFF. Full variable domain (remainder filled in from reference TRBV13 and TRBJ1-4): AAGVIQSPRHLIKEKRETATLKCYPIPRHDTVYWYQQGPGQDPQFLISFYEKMQSDKGSIPDRFSAQQFSDYHSELNMSSLELGDSALYFCASSPAGEGNEKLFFGSGTQLSVL.

This clone was detected only once. CDR3 sequence: CASSGGQWTLNSPLHF. The CDR3 DNA reads as TGCGCCAGCAGCGGGGGGCAGTGGACTTTAAATTCACCCCTCCACTTT. This rearrangement joins TRBV5-1 to TRBJ1-6; TRBD1 is a possible D gene (6 bases). The CDR3 loop spans 16 amino acids. CDR1 and CDR2 (germline): SGHRS, YFSETQ. The germline V and J ends were trimmed by 4 bases and 7 bases, with 18 bases remaining between them. The full variable domain, with the rest looked up from reference TRBV5-1 and TRBJ1-6, is KAGVTQTPRYLIKTRGQQVTLSCSPISGHRSVSWYQQTPGQGLQFLFEYFSETQRNKGNFPGRFSGRQFSNSRSEMNVSTLELGDSALYLCASSGGQWTLNSPLHFGNGTRLTVT.

This sequence joins TRBV13 and TRBJ2-1, with 7 nucleotides matching TRBD2. V shed 5 bases and J 8 bases; nucleotides not matched to a gene: 12. Germline V gene data show CDR1 as PRHDT and CDR2 as FYEKMQ (reference sequence). The CDR3 runs to 15 residues. CDR3 DNA: TGTGCCAGCAGCACAAGCGGGGCCCGAGGGGATGAGCAGTTCTTC. Translating it yields CASSTSGARGDEQFF.

This sequence joins TRBV27 and TRBJ2-7; TRBD1 is a possible D gene (5 bases). Germline-derived CDR1 and CDR2 are MNHEY and SMNVEV (reference sequence). Trimming removed 5 bases from V and 3 bases from J, with 17 bases in between. The CDR3 contains 15 residues. The CDR3 sequence is CASSPLETALYEQYF. CDR3 DNA: TGTGCCAGCAGTCCCCTCGAGACAGCGCTCTACGAGCAGTACTTC.

The CDR3 DNA follows: TGTGCCAGCAGCTTGTCTGATGGGCTCGAGCAGTACTTC. It specifies CASSLSDGLEQYF. The chain has TRBV4-2 and TRBJ2-7; D call uncertain. The V end lost 5 bases, the J end lost 6 bases, and 14 bases lay between the germline ends. Germline CDR1 and CDR2: LGHNA and YNFKEQ. The CDR3 is made up of 13 amino acids.